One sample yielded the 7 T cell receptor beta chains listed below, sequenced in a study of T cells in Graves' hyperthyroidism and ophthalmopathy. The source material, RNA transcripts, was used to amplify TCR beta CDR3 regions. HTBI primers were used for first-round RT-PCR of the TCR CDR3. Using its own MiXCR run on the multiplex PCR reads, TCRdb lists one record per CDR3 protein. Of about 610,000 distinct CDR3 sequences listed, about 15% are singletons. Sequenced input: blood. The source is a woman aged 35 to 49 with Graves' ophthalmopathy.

CDR3 nucleotides: TGCAGTGCTAGAGGGGGGAAGGGGCCCTACGAGCAGTACTTC. Translated: CSARGGKGPYEQYF. The chain has TRBV20-1 and TRBJ2-7; D possibly matches TRBD1 or TRBD2 (5 bases each). CDR1 and CDR2 from the germline V gene are DFQATT and SNEGSKA (reference sequence). This CDR3 is built from 14 residues. V gave up 1 base and J gave up 2 bases, with 12 bases separating them.

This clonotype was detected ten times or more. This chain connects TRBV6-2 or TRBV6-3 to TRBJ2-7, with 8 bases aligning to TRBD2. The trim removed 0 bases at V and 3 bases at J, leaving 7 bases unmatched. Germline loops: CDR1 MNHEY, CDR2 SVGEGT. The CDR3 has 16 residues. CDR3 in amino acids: CASSYSVVAGGYEQYF. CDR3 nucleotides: TGTGCCAGCAGTTACTCGGTCGTCGCGGGGGGCTACGAGCAGTACTTC.

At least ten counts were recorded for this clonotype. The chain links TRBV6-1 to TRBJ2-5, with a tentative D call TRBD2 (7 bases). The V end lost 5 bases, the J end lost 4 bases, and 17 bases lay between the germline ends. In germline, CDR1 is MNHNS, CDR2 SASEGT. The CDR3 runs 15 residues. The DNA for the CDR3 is TGTGCCAGCAGTCCACCACCGGGGGGCCCAGAGACCCAGTACTTC. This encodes CASSPPPGGPETQYF.

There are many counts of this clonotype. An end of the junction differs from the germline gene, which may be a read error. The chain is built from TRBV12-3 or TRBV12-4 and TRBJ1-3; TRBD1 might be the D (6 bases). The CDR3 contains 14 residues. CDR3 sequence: CASSLGGAWDTIYF. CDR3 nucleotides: TGTGCCAGCAGCTTAGGGGGGGCCTGGGACACCATATATTTT.

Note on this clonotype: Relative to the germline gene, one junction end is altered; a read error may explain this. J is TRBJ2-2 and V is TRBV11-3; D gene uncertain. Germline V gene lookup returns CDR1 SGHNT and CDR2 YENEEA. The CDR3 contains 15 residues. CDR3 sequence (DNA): TGTGTCAGCAGCTCCCGGGCCCCGAACACCGGGGAGCTGTTTTTT. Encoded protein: CVSSSRAPNTGELFF.

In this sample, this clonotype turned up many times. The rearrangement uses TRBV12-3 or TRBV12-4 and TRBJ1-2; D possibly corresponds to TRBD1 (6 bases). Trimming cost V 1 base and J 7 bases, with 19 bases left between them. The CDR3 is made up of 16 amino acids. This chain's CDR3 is CASSLDGQEGGLGYTF. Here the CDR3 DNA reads TGTGCCAGCAGTTTAGATGGGCAGGAAGGGGGTCTTGGCTACACCTTC.

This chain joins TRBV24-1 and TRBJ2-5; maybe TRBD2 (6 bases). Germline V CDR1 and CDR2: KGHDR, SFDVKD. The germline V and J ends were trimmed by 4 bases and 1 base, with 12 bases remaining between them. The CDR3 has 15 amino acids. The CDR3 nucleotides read TGTGCCACCAGTGAGGGGAGGATGGTCCAAGAGACCCAGTACTTC. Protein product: CATSEGRMVQETQYF.